This T cell receptor beta chain was obtained from a study of identical twins. The V end was cut by 1 base, the J end by 0 bases, with 6 bases between. The CDR3 consists of 14 residues. The germline V gene encodes CDR1 LGHNA and CDR2 YNFKEQ. A single record per CDR3 protein comes from TCRdb applying MiXCR to the 5' RACE reads. The data contain 250,000 to 350,000 distinct CDR3 sequences, more than 8% of them singletons. Only a few counts were recorded for this clonotype. Its specificity is unknown. Whole-study findings and limits: Carriage of fewer insertions was seen in abundant cord blood beta clonotypes, whereas memory repertoires showed none.

This same sample was also part of a study on yellow fever vaccine responses in identical twins. Per that study: It has been reported that, in twins, the vaccine T cell response seemed partly convergent and partly personalized.

V gene TRBV4-2 combines with J gene TRBJ1-2, with no clear D. Material for sequencing was CD8+ T cells sorted from blood. This sequence originates from a woman between 18 and 30 years old in good health. The CDR3 loop reads CASSQVESNYGYTF. CDR3 DNA sequence: TGTGCCAGCAGCCAAGTTGAGTCTAACTATGGCTACACCTTC.